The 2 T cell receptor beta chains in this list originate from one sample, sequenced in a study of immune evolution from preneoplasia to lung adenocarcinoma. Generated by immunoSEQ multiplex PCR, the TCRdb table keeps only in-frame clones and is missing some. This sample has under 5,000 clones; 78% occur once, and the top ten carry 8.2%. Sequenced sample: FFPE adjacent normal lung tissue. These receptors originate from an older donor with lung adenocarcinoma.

Here the CDR3 DNA reads TGTGCCAGCTCACCACTGGGCAGAGGGGGAACTGAAGCTTTCTTT. The encoded protein is CASSPLGRGGTEAFF. V is TRBV18 and J is TRBJ1-1; weak D call: TRBD1 (6 bases). In germline, CDR1 is KGHSH, CDR2 LQKENI. CDR3 length: 15 amino acids. Trimming stripped 1 base from V and 5 bases from J, with 14 bases between.

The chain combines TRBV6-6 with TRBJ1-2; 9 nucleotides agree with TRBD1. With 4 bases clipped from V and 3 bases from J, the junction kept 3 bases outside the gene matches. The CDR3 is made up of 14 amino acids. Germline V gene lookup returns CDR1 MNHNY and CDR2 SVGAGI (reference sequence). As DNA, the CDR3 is TGTGCCAGCAGTTCGGACAGGGGTGACTATGGCTACACCTTC. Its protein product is CASSSDRGDYGYTF.